The sequence of this T cell receptor beta chain was determined in a study of technical replicates of blood from several donors. Clones were read by immunoSEQ multiplex PCR, and TCRdb kept only the in-frame ones, dropping some. The table includes fewer than 85,000 clones, roughly 94% detected once. Germline V gives CDR1 LGHNA, CDR2 YNFKEQ. The CDR3 is 16 amino acids. Trimming took off 3 bases at V and 13 bases at J, with 22 bases between the two ends. The gene calls are TRBV4-2 and TRBJ1-6; a possible D gene is TRBD1 (5 bases). The sample consisted of T cells isolated from PBMCs. The origin of this receptor is a human donor in good health. The CDR3 DNA sequence: TGTGCCAGCAGCCACCGGACACCTAATCCAATTCTCCCCCTCCACTTT. Its protein is CASSHRTPNPILPLHF.